The clone carrying this T cell receptor (beta chain) was detected only once. The CDR3 is made up of 18 amino acids. From germline, CDR1 is LNHNV and CDR2 YYDKDF (reference sequence). V dropped 0 bases and J dropped 1; count of bases not matched to a gene: 8. This entry belongs to a study of shared clonotypes between healthy human individuals. For the study at large: CD4 naive and memory got three plates each, CD8 naive two, CD8 memory one.

In the original analysis: Filtering was not the same, since immunoSEQ gave junction-only sequences without quality scores. Data came from immunoSEQ multiplex PCR; TCRdb stores just in-frame clones and leaves some out. The V and J calls and the clone size are those of that table, but D and trimming were determined from the DNA. The data show 2 million to 2.5 million clones, approximately 96% seen once. This receptor was taken from a man between 18 and 35 years old in good health. Sample: naive CD4+ T cells sorted from blood. As for subset: CD45RA+ positively selected. This sequence joins TRBV15 and TRBJ2-3; 9 bases match TRBD2. The CDR3 protein is CATSRDPSGGRGTDTQYF. CDR3 sequence (DNA): TGTGCCACCAGCAGAGATCCCAGCGGGGGGAGGGGCACAGATACGCAGTATTTT.